These T cell receptor beta chains were read from a single sample in a study of CD8 T cells in Susac syndrome. TCRdb reprocessed the immunoSEQ multiplex PCR reads with MiXCR, giving one entry per CDR3 protein. The table shows approximately 54,000 distinct CDR3 sequences, with 85% to 95% occurring only once. Sequenced input: CD8+ T cells from PBMCs. Receptors originate from a human donor with Susac syndrome. Each CDR3 is given with its conserved first and last residue. The order of the fields is clone size, D gene, J gene, V gene, CDR3 protein, CDR3 DNA. A D gene is named only where the DNA matches it firmly. Part of the rows lack a size; the others show once, few, many or a class for expanded clones.

clone_size: NA; d_call: TRBD1; j_call: TRBJ2-7; v_call: TRBV7-2; cdr3_aa: CASSGRDRTLDF; cdr3_nt: TGTGCCAGCAGCGGGCGGGACAGGACCTTAGACTTC
clone_size: NA; d_call: TRBD2; j_call: TRBJ2-5; v_call: TRBV9; cdr3_aa: CASSVVAGGPQETQYF; cdr3_nt: TGTGCCAGCAGCGTAGTAGCGGGGGGACCGCAAGAGACCCAGTACTTC
clone_size: NA; d_call: NA; j_call: TRBJ2-7; v_call: TRBV30; cdr3_aa: CAWSRTTFSYEQYF; cdr3_nt: TGTGCCTGGTCCCGGACTACCTTCTCCTACGAGCAGTACTTC
clone_size: NA; d_call: NA; j_call: TRBJ2-1; v_call: TRBV14; cdr3_aa: CASSQASQESSYNEQFF; cdr3_nt: TGTGCCAGCAGCCAAGCCTCTCAGGAAAGCTCCTACAATGAGCAGTTCTTC
clone_size: NA; d_call: TRBD1; j_call: TRBJ2-5; v_call: TRBV3-1; cdr3_aa: CASSQAPTGQGQETQYF; cdr3_nt: TGTGCCAGCAGCCAAGCCCCCACCGGACAGGGGCAAGAGACCCAGTACTTC
clone_size: NA; d_call: NA; j_call: TRBJ2-3; v_call: TRBV7-9; cdr3_aa: CASSLGHSGPTDTQYF; cdr3_nt: TGTGCCAGCAGCTTAGGTCATTCGGGCCCCACAGATACGCAGTATTTT
clone_size: few; d_call: TRBD2; j_call: TRBJ2-1; v_call: TRBV6-5; cdr3_aa: CASSYAGGPNNEQFF; cdr3_nt: TGTGCCAGCAGTTACGCGGGGGGGCCCAACAATGAGCAGTTCTTC
clone_size: NA; d_call: TRBD2; j_call: TRBJ2-1; v_call: TRBV11-2; cdr3_aa: CASSSTVAGGQTYNEQFF; cdr3_nt: TGTGCCAGCAGCTCAACGGTAGCGGGGGGTCAGACCTACAATGAGCAGTTCTTC
clone_size: NA; d_call: NA; j_call: TRBJ1-6; v_call: TRBV9; cdr3_aa: CASSVGGGTPLHF; cdr3_nt: TGTGCCAGCAGCGTAGGGGGCGGGACACCCCTCCACTTT
clone_size: NA; d_call: TRBD1; j_call: TRBJ2-7; v_call: TRBV20-1; cdr3_aa: CSARLQGPPRPYEQYF; cdr3_nt: TGCAGTGCTAGACTACAGGGGCCGCCCCGACCCTACGAGCAGTACTTC
clone_size: NA; d_call: NA; j_call: TRBJ2-3; v_call: TRBV2; cdr3_aa: CASRPGRAPDTQYF; cdr3_nt: TGTGCCAGCAGACCGGGACGAGCCCCAGATACGCAGTATTTT
clone_size: NA; d_call: NA; j_call: TRBJ2-7; v_call: TRBV6-6; cdr3_aa: CASEDKVAHEQYF; cdr3_nt: TGTGCCAGCGAAGACAAGGTGGCGCACGAGCAGTACTTC
clone_size: NA; d_call: NA; j_call: TRBJ1-1; v_call: TRBV20-1; cdr3_aa: CSAKGIAMNTEAFF; cdr3_nt: TGCAGTGCTAAAGGAATTGCCATGAACACTGAAGCTTTCTTT
clone_size: NA; d_call: NA; j_call: TRBJ2-3; v_call: TRBV9; cdr3_aa: CASSVEFTDTQYF; cdr3_nt: TGTGCCAGCAGCGTAGAATTCACAGATACGCAGTATTTT
clone_size: NA; d_call: TRBD1; j_call: TRBJ2-5; v_call: TRBV28; cdr3_aa: CASSPATGVETQYF; cdr3_nt: TGTGCCAGCAGCCCAGCAACAGGGGTCGAGACCCAGTACTTC
clone_size: few; d_call: TRBD1; j_call: TRBJ2-5; v_call: TRBV12-3/TRBV12-4; cdr3_aa: CASSLTGGQETQYF; cdr3_nt: TGTGCCAGCAGTTTAACAGGGGGCCAAGAGACCCAGTACTTC
clone_size: NA; d_call: NA; j_call: TRBJ1-2; v_call: TRBV7-2; cdr3_aa: CASSYGTPNYGYTF; cdr3_nt: TGTGCCAGCAGCTATGGGACGCCTAACTATGGCTACACCTTC
clone_size: once; d_call: TRBD2; j_call: TRBJ2-1; v_call: TRBV5-6; cdr3_aa: CASSLSGTSGGLGNEQFF; cdr3_nt: TGTGCCAGCAGCTTATCCGGGACTAGCGGGGGACTGGGCAATGAGCAGTTCTTC
clone_size: NA; d_call: NA; j_call: TRBJ2-1; v_call: TRBV12-3/TRBV12-4; cdr3_aa: CASSSERVDQFF; cdr3_nt: TGTGCCAGCAGTTCTGAGAGGGTAGACCAGTTCTTC
clone_size: NA; d_call: TRBD2; j_call: TRBJ2-2; v_call: TRBV30; cdr3_aa: CAWSVPSGGAPGELFF; cdr3_nt: TGTGCCTGGAGTGTACCTAGCGGGGGGGCCCCCGGGGAGCTGTTTTTT
clone_size: once; d_call: TRBD2; j_call: TRBJ2-5; v_call: TRBV9; cdr3_aa: CASSVEGLARETQYF; cdr3_nt: TGTGCCAGCAGCGTAGAAGGACTAGCAAGAGAGACCCAGTACTTC